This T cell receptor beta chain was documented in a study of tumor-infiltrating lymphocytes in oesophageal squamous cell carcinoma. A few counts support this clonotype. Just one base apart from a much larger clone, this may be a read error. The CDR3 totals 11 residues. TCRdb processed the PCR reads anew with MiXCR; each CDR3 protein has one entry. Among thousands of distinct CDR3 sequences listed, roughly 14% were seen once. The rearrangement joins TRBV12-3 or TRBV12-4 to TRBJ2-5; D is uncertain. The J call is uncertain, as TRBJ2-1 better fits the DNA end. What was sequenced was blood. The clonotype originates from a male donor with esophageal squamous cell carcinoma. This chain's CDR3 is CASGLVYEQFF. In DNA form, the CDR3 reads TGTGCCAGCGGGTTAGTGTACGAGCAGTTCTTC.